One sample yielded the 2 T cell receptor beta chains listed below, sequenced in a study of T cells in localized non-small cell lung cancer. Produced via immunoSEQ multiplex PCR; TCRdb's table is partial and in-frame only. Of roughly 48,000 clones in the sample, 60% to 85% were seen once. The sample in question was peripheral blood, obtained before any cancer treatment. Source of these receptors: a man aged 35 to 70 with stage I squamous cell lung carcinoma.

V gene TRBV4-3 combines with J gene TRBJ2-3; 8 bases match TRBD2. V trimming: 1 base; J trimming: 0 bases; junction bases outside the gene matches: 9. The germline V gene encodes CDR1 LGHNA and CDR2 YSLEER. The CDR3 spans 18 residues. The CDR3 DNA follows: TGCGCCAGCAGCCAAGTCGCGGGGGGCAGGGCTAGCACAGATACGCAGTATTTT. It specifies CASSQVAGGRASTDTQYF.

The chain joins TRBV2 to TRBJ1-5; D unclear. Germline values: CDR1 SNHLY, CDR2 FYNNEI. The CDR3 extends over 13 amino acids. Deletions cut 7 bases from V and 5 bases from J, with 12 bases between. Here the CDR3 DNA reads TGTGCCAGCACCAACACTAGGGATCAGCCCCAGCATTTT. Residues: CASTNTRDQPQHF.